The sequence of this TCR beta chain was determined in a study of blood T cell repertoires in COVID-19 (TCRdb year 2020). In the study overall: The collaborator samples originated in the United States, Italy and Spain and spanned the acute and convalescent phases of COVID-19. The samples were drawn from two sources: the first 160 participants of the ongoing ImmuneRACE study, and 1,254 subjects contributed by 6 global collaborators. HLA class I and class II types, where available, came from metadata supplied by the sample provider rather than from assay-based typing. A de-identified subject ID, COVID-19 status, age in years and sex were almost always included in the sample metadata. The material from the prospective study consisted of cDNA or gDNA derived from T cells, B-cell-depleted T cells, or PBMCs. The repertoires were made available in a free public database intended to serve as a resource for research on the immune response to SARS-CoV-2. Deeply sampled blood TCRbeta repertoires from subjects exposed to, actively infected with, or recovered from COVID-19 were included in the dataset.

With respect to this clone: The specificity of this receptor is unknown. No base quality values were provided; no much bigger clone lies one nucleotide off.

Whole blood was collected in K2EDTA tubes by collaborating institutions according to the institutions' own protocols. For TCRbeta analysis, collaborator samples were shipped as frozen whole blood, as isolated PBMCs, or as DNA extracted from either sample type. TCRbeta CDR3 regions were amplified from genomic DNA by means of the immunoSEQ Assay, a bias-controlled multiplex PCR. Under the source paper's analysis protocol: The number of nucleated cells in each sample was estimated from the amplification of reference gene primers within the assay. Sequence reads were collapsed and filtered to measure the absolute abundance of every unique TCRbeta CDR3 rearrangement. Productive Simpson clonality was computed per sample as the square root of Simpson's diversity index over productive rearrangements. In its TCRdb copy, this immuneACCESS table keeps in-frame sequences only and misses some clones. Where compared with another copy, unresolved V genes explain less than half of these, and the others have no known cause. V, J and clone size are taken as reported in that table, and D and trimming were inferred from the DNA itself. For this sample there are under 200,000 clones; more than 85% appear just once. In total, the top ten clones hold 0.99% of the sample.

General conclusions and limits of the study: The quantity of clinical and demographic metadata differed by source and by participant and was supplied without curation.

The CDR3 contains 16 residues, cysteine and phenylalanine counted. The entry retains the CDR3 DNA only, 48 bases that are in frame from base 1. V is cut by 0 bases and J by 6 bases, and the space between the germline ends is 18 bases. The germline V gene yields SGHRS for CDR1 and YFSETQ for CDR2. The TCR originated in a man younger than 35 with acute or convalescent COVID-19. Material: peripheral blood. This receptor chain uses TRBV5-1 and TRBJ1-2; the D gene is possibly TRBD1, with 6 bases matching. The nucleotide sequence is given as TGCGCCAGCAGCTTGGCCGGGGGGGCCGTTGCAGATGGCTACACCTTC. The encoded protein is CASSLAGGAVADGYTF.